The present T cell receptor beta chain was sequenced within a study of memory CD4+ T cells and cytomegalovirus serostatus. Germline V gives CDR1 SGHNT, CDR2 YYREEE (reference sequence). The V end lost 7 bases, the J end lost 4 bases, and 17 bases lay between the germline ends. This CDR3 contains 15 residues. Whole-study findings and limits: Suggested: most of the CMV-linked TCR signature lies in CD4+ memory cells. Of under 200 reported CMV TCRbeta sequences, about 67 were found in memory CD4+ repertoires.

Notes on this clone: Its antigen is undetermined.

The sort gate was single viable CD3+CD4+CD8-CD45RO+ cells for memory CD4+ T cells. After thawing, CD4+ T cells were positively selected. TCRdb's copy holds only in-frame clones and misses some; the assay was immunoSEQ multiplex PCR. The sample consists of tens of thousands of clones, 65% to 85% of them appearing once. The J gene is TRBJ2-2, the V gene TRBV5-4; D may match TRBD1 or TRBD2 (7 bases each). This sequence originates from an adult in good health and CMV-seronegative. Specimen: memory CD4+ T cells from blood. The CDR3 DNA reads as TGTGCCAGCCAGGGGGGGGGCACGGGCACCGGGGAGCTGTTTTTT. Translation gives CASQGGGTGTGELFF.